The clone carrying this TCR beta chain has ten or more counts. Its antigen is still unknown. This CDR3 spans 13 amino acids. V was cut by 3 bases and J by 6 bases, with 12 bases left in between. Germline V gene sequence: CDR1 DFQATT, CDR2 SNEGSKA (reference sequence). Barcoded TCR alpha and TCR beta cDNA libraries with UMIs came from 5'RACE using constant-segment primers. From the 5' RACE reads, TCRdb called clonotypes with MiXCR, one entry per CDR3 protein. The profile shows around 530,000 distinct CDR3 sequences, 20% to 25% of them singletons. This record comes from a study of T-cell memory formation after mild COVID-19. Background on the study: TCR clusters were mostly confined to one donor each. Broader study findings: Researchers report contracting CD4+ clones mostly in CM and EM, with CD8+ clones in EMRA.

Sequenced sample: PBMCs or a T cell subset sorted from them (not recorded which). V is TRBV20-1 and J is TRBJ2-1, with D tentatively TRBD2 (6 bases). This receptor was obtained from an adult woman who had mild COVID-19 (a few samples of this study predate the infection). Cell type and time point are not known. CDR3 region: CSASGGVGNEQFF. CDR3 nucleotides: TGCAGTGCTAGCGGGGGAGTGGGCAATGAGCAGTTCTTC.